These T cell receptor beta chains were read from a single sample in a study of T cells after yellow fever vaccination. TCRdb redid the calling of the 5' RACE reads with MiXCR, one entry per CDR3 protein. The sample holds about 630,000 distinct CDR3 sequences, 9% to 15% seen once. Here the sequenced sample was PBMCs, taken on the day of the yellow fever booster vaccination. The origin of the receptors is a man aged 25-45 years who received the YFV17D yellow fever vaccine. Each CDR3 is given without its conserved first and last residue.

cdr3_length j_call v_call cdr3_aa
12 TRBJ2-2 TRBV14 ASSRIDGTGELF
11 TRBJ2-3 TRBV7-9 ASVDAPQDTQY
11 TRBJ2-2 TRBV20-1 SARGPHTGELF
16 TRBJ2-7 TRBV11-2 ASSLEAASGPSSYEQY
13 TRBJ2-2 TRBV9 ASSVEGFGTGELF
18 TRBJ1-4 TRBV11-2 ASSLIPGGFPSGKNEKLF
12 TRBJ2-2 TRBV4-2 ASSQAKNTGELF
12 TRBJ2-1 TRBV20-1 SASRDSGWDEQF
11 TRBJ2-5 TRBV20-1 SASLAGQETQY
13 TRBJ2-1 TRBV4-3 ASSRDRDLYNEQF
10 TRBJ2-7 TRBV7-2 ASSLPGDEQY
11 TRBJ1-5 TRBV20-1 SAYDRPNQPQH
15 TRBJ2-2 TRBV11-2 ASSLISSGLNTGELF
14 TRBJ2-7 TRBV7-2 ASSLPQGAELYEQY
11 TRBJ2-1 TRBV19 ASSIAAGGEQF
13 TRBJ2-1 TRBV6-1 ASGSRDRGSLEQF
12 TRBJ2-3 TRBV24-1 ATGDGTADSTQY
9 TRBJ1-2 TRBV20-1 SAPGLYGYT
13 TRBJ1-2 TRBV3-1 ASSRVGGDREGYT
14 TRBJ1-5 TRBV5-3 ARSLGRGPSNQPQH
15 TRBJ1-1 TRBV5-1 ASSPGGTGSLSTEAF
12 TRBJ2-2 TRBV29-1 SVRGSSNTGELF
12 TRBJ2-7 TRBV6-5 ASSYSSASYEQY
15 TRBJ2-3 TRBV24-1 ATSDPDSGRASDTQY
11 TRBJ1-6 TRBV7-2 ASSATGGSPLH
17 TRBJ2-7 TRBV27 ASSRYVRLAEPLSYEQY
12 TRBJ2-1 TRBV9 ASSPTSVYNEQF
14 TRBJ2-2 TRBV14 ASSQREGYNTGELF
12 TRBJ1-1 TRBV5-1 ASSRGQGNAEAF
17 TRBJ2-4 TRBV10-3 AISGPSTSGSIAKNIQY
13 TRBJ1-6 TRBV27 ASSFSGMDNSPLH
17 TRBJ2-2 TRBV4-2 ASSQDPKVQTTVAGELF
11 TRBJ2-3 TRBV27 ATKSTSTDTQY
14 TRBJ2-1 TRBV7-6 ASSLGLAGETNEQF
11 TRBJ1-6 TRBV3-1 ASSQDVASPLH
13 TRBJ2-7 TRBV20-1 SARSSQLPSYEQY
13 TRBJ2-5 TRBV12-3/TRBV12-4 ASSRPFRSQETQY
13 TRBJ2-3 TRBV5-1 ASSLADGGPDTQY
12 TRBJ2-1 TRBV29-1 SPVGQGPYNEQF
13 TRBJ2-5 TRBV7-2 ASSRTGTGIETQY
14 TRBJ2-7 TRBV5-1 ASSGGLAGLGVEQY
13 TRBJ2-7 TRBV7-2 ASSTSGGHSYEQY
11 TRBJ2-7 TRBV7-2 ASSSRSSYEQY
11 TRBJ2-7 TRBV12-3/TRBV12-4 ASTNTSFGEQY
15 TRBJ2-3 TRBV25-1 ASSEYGVGSGTDTQY
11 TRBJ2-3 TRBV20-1 SAIADSTDTQY
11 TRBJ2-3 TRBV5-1 ASSRAVADTQY
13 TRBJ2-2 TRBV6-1 ASRTSGRPTGELF
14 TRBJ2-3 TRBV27 ASSSPGRNSTDTQY
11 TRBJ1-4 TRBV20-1 SAREQVTEKLF
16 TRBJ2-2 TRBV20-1 SARPALAGVGNTGELF
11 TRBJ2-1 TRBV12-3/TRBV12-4 ASSGGRSLRQF
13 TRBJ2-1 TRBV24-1 ATSDSDRGINEQF
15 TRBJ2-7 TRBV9 ASSAGGEFRSSYEQY
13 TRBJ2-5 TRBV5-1 ASSWEGLAGKTQY
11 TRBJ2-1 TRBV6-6 ASSFSRGDEQF
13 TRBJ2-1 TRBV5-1 ASSLGGQAYNEQF
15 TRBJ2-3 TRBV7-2 ASSLGLTSVPTDTQY
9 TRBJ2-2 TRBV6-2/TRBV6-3 ASSPWGELF
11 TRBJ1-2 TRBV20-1 SARPGLLYGYT